This is a list of T cell receptor beta chains from one sample in a study of blood T cell repertoires in COVID-19. Clones were read by immunoSEQ multiplex PCR, and TCRdb kept only the in-frame ones, dropping some. The sample lists around 200,000 clones, around 80% occurring once. Sequenced: peripheral blood. Receptors originate from a man younger than 45 with active or convalescent COVID-19. CDR3s include the opening cysteine and the closing phenylalanine or tryptophan. A D gene is named only where the DNA matches it firmly. A clone size is listed for some rows: how often the clone was seen (once, few, many), or a class if it is expanded.

V gene	clone size	D gene	J gene	CDR3 DNA	CDR3 protein
TRBV4-1	NA	TRBD1	TRBJ1-2	TGCGCCAGCAGCCAAGTCTCCCTCGACAGGGTAAAGGGCTACACCTTC	CASSQVSLDRVKGYTF
TRBV4-1	NA	NA	TRBJ1-1	TGCGCCAGCGGGCAGTTAGCTGAAGCTTTCTTT	CASGQLAEAFF
TRBV30	NA	TRBD1	TRBJ2-7	TGTGCCTGGATTCCGGGACAGGGGTTCACCTACGAGCAGTACTTC	CAWIPGQGFTYEQYF
TRBV6-5	NA	TRBD2	TRBJ2-2	TGTGCCAGCATTAGCGGGAGGACCGGGGAGCTGTTTTTT	CASISGRTGELFF
TRBV6-5	NA	TRBD2	TRBJ2-1	TGTGCCAGCAGCTGGGGGGGGGTACTGATCAATGAGCAGTTCTTC	CASSWGGVLINEQFF
TRBV4-2	NA	NA	TRBJ2-5	TGTGCCAGCAGCCAAGATCCCGGGGGCCAAGAGACCCAGTACTTC	CASSQDPGGQETQYF
TRBV29-1	NA	TRBD2	TRBJ2-1	TGCAGGGCGGCGGGAGGATCCTACAATGAGCAGTTCTTC	CRAAGGSYNEQFF
TRBV5-1	NA	NA	TRBJ1-1	TGCGCCAGCAGCAGGGAGGCAAGATTGAACACTGAAGCTTTCTTT	CASSREARLNTEAFF
TRBV5-4	NA	NA	TRBJ2-3	TGTGCCAGCAGCGTTCAAACAGGGCCAGATACGCAGTATTTT	CASSVQTGPDTQYF
TRBV28	once	TRBD1	TRBJ1-5	TGTGCCAGCAGTTTCCACAGGGGTGGCAATCAGCCCCAGCATTTT	CASSFHRGGNQPQHF
TRBV5-6	NA	NA	TRBJ1-6	TGTGCCAGCAGCTTGGATGAGGGAAGAAACTCCTATAATTCACCCCTCCACTTT	CASSLDEGRNSYNSPLHF